Below, 5 T cell receptor beta chains from the same sample are listed, as sequenced in a study of regulatory T cells in long-lasting Graves disease. Time point described: newly diagnosed GD, antithyroid drugs for less than 3 months. PBMCs provided the RNA from which the TCR library was made. Arm-PCR of CDR3 regions and iRepertoire HTBI primers were used to build TCR beta libraries. Each CDR3 protein is one row after TCRdb ran MiXCR on the multiplex PCR reads. The repertoire holds about 540,000 distinct CDR3 sequences, with roughly 14% as singletons. This sample also appeared in a second study, on T cells in Graves' hyperthyroidism and ophthalmopathy.

The sequencing used peripheral blood mononuclear cells (PBMCs), collected at new diagnosis, from a patient treated with antithyroid drugs. The receptors were sampled from a young man with Graves disease.

This clonotype was seen at least ten times. This rearrangement joins TRBV27 to TRBJ2-5; D unclear. The V gene lost 2 bases and the J gene lost 2 bases, with 9 bases spanning the gap. The CDR3 is made up of 14 amino acids. CDR1 is MNHEY, CDR2 SMNVEV, per germline (reference sequence). The CDR3 spells CASSLIGTQETQYF. In nucleotides, the CDR3 is TGTGCCAGCAGTTTAATCGGTACTCAAGAGACCCAGTACTTC.

As to this clonotype: This may be a read error, as it is one base from a much larger clone. CDR3 bases: TGTGCCAGCAGCTTGGACCAAGGCCCCGTCAAGCAGTACTTC. Its protein product is CASSLDQGPVKQYF. V usage is TRBV5-4 and J usage is TRBJ2-7, with D hard to call. V was cut by 0 bases and J by 8 bases, with 15 bases left in between. The CDR3 is 14 residues long. Germline V gene data show CDR1 as SGHNT and CDR2 as YYREEE (reference sequence).

To note about this clonotype: A much larger clone differs from this one at a single base, so this may be a read error. The J gene is TRBJ1-1, the V gene TRBV20-1, with TRBD1 as a possible D gene (6 bases). This CDR3 is built from 12 residues. Germline V gives CDR1 DFQATT, CDR2 SNEGSKA (reference sequence). CDR3 residues: CSARDRDTGAFF. The CDR3 DNA is TGCAGTGCTAGAGATCGGGACACTGGAGCTTTCTTT.

V gene TRBV7-9 combines with J gene TRBJ2-5, with D uncertain. CDR3 size: 12 residues. Germline lookup yields CDR1 SEHNR and CDR2 FQNEAQ (reference sequence). The ends were cut back, 5 bases at V and 5 bases at J, with 9 bases in the middle. CDR3 DNA sequence: TGTGCCAGCAGCCTACTACGGGAGACCCAGTACTTC. Protein product: CASSLLRETQYF.

The gene calls are TRBV20-1 and TRBJ2-6, with 7 bases that match TRBD1. V shed 4 bases, J shed 4 bases, and the junction held 10 bases outside the gene matches. The CDR3 has 16 amino acids. CDR1 is DFQATT and CDR2 is SNEGSKA in the germline V gene (reference sequence). Here the CDR3 DNA reads TGCAGTGCTAACAGACAGGGTTCCGGAGGGGCCAACGTCCTGACTTTC. Amino acids: CSANRQGSGGANVLTF.